The 9 T cell receptor beta chains presented below share a single source sample, sequenced in a study of tumor-infiltrating lymphocytes in primary liver carcinoma. The study extracted blood RNA from unsorted whole blood and also extracted germline DNA. Total RNA amounting to 450 to 550 ng was the source from which TCR beta cDNA was made with a constant-region primer. Employing slightly modified ARM-PCR, three nested multiplex PCR rounds were run, and these gave rise to the TCR beta libraries. PCR rounds one and two used TRBV1-TRBV30 forward primers with a C-beta reverse primer for about 9 cycles each. One entry per CDR3 protein results from TCRdb running MiXCR on the multiplex PCR reads. This table holds hundreds of thousands of distinct CDR3 sequences, almost 60% found once. The sequenced sample consisted of peripheral blood. These receptors were taken from a woman aged 25 to 45 with primary liver carcinoma and hepatitis B virus infection.

Comment on this clonotype: A much larger clone is a single base away; this may be a read error. This chain uses TRBV6-6 with TRBJ2-7, with D perhaps matching TRBD1 or TRBD2 (6 bases each). Trimming took 0 bases from V and 6 from J, leaving 18 bases between them. This CDR3 has 16 amino acids. CDR1 MNHNY and CDR2 SVGAGI come from the germline V gene (reference sequence). Here the CDR3 reads CASSYSNGGAGCEQYF. The CDR3 DNA reads TGTGCCAGCAGTTACTCGAACGGGGGCGCCGGGTGCGAGCAGTACTTC.

With respect to this clonotype: The CDR3 end shows no conserved phenylalanine or tryptophan, and so a read error is likely. The V and J genes are TRBV4-3 and TRBJ2-2; D is unresolved. CDR3 length: 16 residues. Looked up from germline, CDR1 is LGHNA and CDR2 is YSLEER. The ends were cut back, 0 bases at V and 5 bases at J, with 13 bases in the middle. The CDR3 loop reads CASSQDKEFWTGELFS. CDR3 nucleotides: TGCGCCAGCAGCCAAGATAAGGAATTCTGGACCGGGGAGCTGTTTTCT.

The CDR3 region has the DNA TGTGCCAGCAGTTTATGGCGGGCCTCCTACGAGCAGTACTTC. Translated, it gives CASSLWRASYEQYF. The J gene is TRBJ2-7, the V gene TRBV12-3 or TRBV12-4; tentative D call: TRBD2 (5 bases). V was shortened by 2 bases and J by 0 bases, with 8 bases between the two germline ends. This CDR3 is 14 amino acids long.

The V gene is TRBV5-4, the J gene TRBJ1-1, with D unresolved. Trimming took 3 bases from V and 5 from J, leaving 11 bases between them. This CDR3 has 13 amino acids. Germline CDR1 SGHNT, CDR2 YYREEE (reference sequence). Here the CDR3 reads CASSSNYRTEAFF. The CDR3 DNA follows: TGTGCCAGCAGCTCAAATTACCGGACTGAAGCTTTCTTT.

The V call is TRBV6-5, the J call TRBJ2-7; 7 bases match TRBD2. V was clipped by 6 bases and J by 6 bases; unmatched bases: 11. The CDR3 is 14 amino acids. Germline CDR1 reads MNHEY; CDR2 reads SVGAGI. The CDR3 reads CASSPASGWLEQYF. The CDR3 coding sequence is TGTGCCAGCAGCCCGGCTAGCGGATGGCTCGAGCAGTACTTC.

The sample holds many counts of this clonotype. The chain links TRBV6-1 to TRBJ2-1; TRBD2 matches at 9 bases. CDR1 is MNHNS, CDR2 SASEGT, per germline. After removal of 10 bases from V and 7 bases from J, the junction contained 14 bases not matched to a gene. This CDR3 spans 15 amino acids. CDR3 bases: TGTGCCATCGAAAAGGGTCTAGCGGGACTGAATGAGCAGTTCTTC. Protein product: CAIEKGLAGLNEQFF.

This clonotype was seen only once. The V gene is TRBV10-3, the J gene TRBJ2-1, with 12 positions matching TRBD2. This CDR3 spans 14 amino acids. After removal of 10 bases from V and 7 bases from J, the junction contained 8 bases not matched to a gene. Germline V gives CDR1 ENHRY, CDR2 SYGVKD. Here the CDR3 reads CATALAGGSNEQFF. The DNA of the CDR3 is TGTGCCACCGCACTAGCGGGAGGTTCGAATGAGCAGTTCTTC.

V gene TRBV7-8 combines with J gene TRBJ2-2; D might be TRBD2 (5 bases). V dropped 5 bases and J dropped 6 bases, with 16 bases sitting between them. This CDR3 comprises 15 residues. CDR1 is SGHVS, CDR2 FQNEAQ, per germline. This CDR3 reads CASSGGAAGAGELFF. In nucleotides, the CDR3 is TGTGCCAGCAGCGGCGGAGCAGCCGGGGCCGGGGAGCTGTTTTTT.

This clonotype was picked up many times. The chain recombines TRBV6-6 with TRBJ2-5; TRBD1 agrees at 7 bases. CDR1 and CDR2 from the germline V gene are MNHNY and SVGAGI (reference sequence). The CDR3 length is 13 residues. After removal of 6 bases from V and 5 bases from J, the junction contained 6 bases not matched to a gene. CDR3: CASRTGWLETQYF. In DNA form, the CDR3 reads TGTGCCAGCAGGACAGGGTGGTTGGAGACCCAGTACTTC.